The TCR beta chain under discussion was sequenced for a study of blood T cell repertoires in COVID-19. Study details: Acute and convalescent COVID-19 specimens originated in the United States, Italy and Spain. From T cells, B-cell-depleted T cells, or PBMCs came the material, which was cDNA or gDNA.

The CDR3 is made up of 12 amino acids. CDR1 SEHNR and CDR2 FQNEAQ come from the germline V gene (reference sequence). V lost 5 bases to trimming and J lost 0 bases, with 5 bases between them. Original analysis: Amplified reference gene primers provided the basis for estimating nucleated cell counts. The protocol was immunoSEQ multiplex PCR, while the TCRdb copy is restricted to in-frame clones and leaves out a portion. V, J and clone size are taken as reported in that table, and D and trimming were inferred from the DNA itself. The sample includes about 47,000 clones, about four fifths of them seen just once.

The chain is built from TRBV7-9 and TRBJ2-7; D gene uncertain. The source is a man aged 55 to 70 with active COVID-19. The sequenced sample was peripheral blood. The DNA for the CDR3 is TGTGCCAGCAGCATTATCTCCTACGAGCAGTACTTC. Encoded protein: CASSIISYEQYF.